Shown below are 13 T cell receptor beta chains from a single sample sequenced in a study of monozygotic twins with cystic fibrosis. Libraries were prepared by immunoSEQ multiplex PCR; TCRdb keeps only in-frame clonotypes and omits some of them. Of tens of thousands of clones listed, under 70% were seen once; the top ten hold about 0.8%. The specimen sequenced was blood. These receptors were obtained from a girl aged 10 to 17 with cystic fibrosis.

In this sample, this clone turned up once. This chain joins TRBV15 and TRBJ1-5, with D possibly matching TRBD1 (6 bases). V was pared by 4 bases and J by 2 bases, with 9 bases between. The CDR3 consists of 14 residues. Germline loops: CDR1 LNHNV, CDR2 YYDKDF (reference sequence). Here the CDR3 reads CATSNRAGNQPQHF. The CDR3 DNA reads TGTGCCACCAGCAACAGGGCTGGCAATCAGCCCCAGCATTTT.

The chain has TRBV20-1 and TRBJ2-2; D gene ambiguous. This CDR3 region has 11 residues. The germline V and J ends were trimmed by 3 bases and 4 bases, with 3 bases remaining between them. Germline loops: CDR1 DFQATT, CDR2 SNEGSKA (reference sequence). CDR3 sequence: CSASPTGELFF. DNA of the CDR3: TGCAGTGCTAGTCCCACCGGGGAGCTGTTTTTT.

CDR3 in DNA: TGTGCCAGTAGTATCGGCGAGAACACTGAAGCTTTCTTT. Amino acids: CASSIGENTEAFF. The V call is TRBV19, the J call TRBJ1-1, with D unclear. Trimming left V 3 bases short and J 1 base short, with 6 bases between. Per germline, CDR1 LNHDA and CDR2 SQIVND (reference sequence). This CDR3 contains 13 residues.

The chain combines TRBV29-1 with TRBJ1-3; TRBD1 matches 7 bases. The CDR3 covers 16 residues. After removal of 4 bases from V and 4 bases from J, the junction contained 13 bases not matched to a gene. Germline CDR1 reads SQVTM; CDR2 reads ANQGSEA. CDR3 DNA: TGCAGCGTTGCCCTGGGACAGCTAGATGTCGGAAACACCATATATTTT. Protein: CSVALGQLDVGNTIYF. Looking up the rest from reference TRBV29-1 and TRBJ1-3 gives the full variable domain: SAVISQKPSRDICQRGTSLTIQCQVDSQVTMMFWYRQQPGQSLTLIATANQGSEATYESGFVIDKFPISRPNLTFSTLTVSNMSPEDSSIYLCSVALGQLDVGNTIYFGEGSWLTVV.

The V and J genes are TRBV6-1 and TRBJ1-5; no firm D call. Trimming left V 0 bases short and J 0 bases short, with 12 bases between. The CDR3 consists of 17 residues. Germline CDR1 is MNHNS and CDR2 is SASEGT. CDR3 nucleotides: TGTGCCAGCAGTGAAGCTGCGACCCTGTATAGCAATCAGCCCCAGCATTTT. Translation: CASSEAATLYSNQPQHF.

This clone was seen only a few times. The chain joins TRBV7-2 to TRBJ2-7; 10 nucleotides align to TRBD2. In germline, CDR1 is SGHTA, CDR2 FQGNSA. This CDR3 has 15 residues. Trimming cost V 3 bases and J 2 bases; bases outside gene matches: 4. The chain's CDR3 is CASSFRTSGPYEQYV. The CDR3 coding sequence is TGTGCCAGCAGCTTCCGGACTAGCGGCCCCTACGAGCAGTACGTC.

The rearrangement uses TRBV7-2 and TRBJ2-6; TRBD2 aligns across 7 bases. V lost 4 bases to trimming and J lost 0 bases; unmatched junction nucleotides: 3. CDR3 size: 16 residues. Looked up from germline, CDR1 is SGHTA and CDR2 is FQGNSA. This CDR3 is CASSSSGGSGANVLTF. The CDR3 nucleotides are TGTGCCAGCAGCTCCTCGGGGGGCTCTGGGGCCAACGTCCTGACTTTC.

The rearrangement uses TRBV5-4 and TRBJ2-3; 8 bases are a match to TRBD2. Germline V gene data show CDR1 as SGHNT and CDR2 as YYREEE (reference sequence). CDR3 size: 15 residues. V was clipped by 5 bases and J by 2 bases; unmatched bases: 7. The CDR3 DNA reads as TGTGCCAGCAGGATGGAACTAGCGGACACAGATACGCAGTATTTT. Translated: CASRMELADTDTQYF.

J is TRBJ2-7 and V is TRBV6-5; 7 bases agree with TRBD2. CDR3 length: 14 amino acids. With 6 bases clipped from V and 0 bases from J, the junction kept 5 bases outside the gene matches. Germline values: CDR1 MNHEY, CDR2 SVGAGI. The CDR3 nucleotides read TGTGCCAGCAGATCTAGCGGCGGCTCCTACGAGCAGTACTTC. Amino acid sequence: CASRSSGGSYEQYF.

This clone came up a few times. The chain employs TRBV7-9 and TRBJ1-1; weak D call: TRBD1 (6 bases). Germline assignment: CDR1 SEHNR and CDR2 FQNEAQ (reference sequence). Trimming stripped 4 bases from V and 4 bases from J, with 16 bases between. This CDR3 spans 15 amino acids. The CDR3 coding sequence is TGTGCCAGCAGCTACGAGGGGGGCTTGGGCACTGAAGCTTTCTTT. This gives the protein CASSYEGGLGTEAFF.

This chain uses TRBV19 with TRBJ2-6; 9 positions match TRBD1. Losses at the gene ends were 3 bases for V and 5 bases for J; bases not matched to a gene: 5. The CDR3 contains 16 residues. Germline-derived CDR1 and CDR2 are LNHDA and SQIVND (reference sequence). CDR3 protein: CASSMTGGSRANVLTF. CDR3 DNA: TGTGCCAGTAGTATGACAGGGGGAAGTAGGGCCAACGTCCTGACTTTC.

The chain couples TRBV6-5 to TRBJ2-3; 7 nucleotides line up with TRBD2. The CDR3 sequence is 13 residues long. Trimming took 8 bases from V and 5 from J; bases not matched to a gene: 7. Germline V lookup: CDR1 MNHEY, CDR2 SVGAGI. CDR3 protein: CASRGGNVDTQYF. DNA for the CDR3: TGTGCCAGCCGGGGAGGGAATGTAGATACGCAGTATTTT.

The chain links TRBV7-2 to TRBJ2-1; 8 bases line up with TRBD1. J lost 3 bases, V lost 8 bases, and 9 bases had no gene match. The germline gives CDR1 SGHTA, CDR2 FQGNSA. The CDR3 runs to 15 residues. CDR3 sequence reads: CASYPGTGHYNEQFF. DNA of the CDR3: TGTGCCAGCTACCCAGGGACAGGTCACTACAATGAGCAGTTCTTC.